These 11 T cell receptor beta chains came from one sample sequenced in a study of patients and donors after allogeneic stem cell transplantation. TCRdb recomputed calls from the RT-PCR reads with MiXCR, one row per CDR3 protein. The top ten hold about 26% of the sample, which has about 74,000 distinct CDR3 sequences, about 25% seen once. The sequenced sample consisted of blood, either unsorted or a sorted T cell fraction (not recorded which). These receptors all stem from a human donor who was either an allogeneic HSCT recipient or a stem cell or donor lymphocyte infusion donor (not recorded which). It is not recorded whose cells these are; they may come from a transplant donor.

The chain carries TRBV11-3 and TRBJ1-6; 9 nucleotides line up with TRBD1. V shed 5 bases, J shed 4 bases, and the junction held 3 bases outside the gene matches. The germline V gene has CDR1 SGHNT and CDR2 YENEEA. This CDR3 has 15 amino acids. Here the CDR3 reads CASSPGQGYNSPLHF. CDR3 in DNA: TGTGCCAGCAGCCCCGGACAGGGGTATAATTCACCCCTCCACTTT.

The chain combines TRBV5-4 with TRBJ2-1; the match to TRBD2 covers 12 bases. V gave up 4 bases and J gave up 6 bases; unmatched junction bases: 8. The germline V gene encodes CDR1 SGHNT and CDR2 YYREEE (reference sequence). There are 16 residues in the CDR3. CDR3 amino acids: CASSQPGTSGRNEQFF. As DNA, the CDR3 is TGTGCCAGCAGCCAACCCGGGACTAGCGGGCGCAATGAGCAGTTCTTC. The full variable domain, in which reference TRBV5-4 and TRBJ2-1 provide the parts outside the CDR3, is ETGVTQSPTHLIKTRGQQVTLRCSSQSGHNTVSWYQQALGQGPQFIFQYYREEENGRGNFPPRFSGLQFPNYSSELNVNALELDDSALYLCASSQPGTSGRNEQFFGPGTRLTVL.

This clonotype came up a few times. CDR3 DNA sequence: TGTGCCAGCAGTCGTTGGGTGGTTAGCTCCTACAATGAGCAGTTCTTC. This gives the protein CASSRWVVSSYNEQFF. The chain uses TRBV6-5 and TRBJ2-1; D is undetermined. The V gene's germline CDR1 is MNHEY and CDR2 SVGAGI. V shed 5 bases and J shed 0 bases, with 14 bases lying between them. The CDR3 is made up of 16 amino acids.

CDR3 residues: CASSLAIDGEQYF. CDR3 nucleotides: TGTGCCAGCAGCTTAGCGATTGACGGCGAGCAGTACTTC. The chain recombines TRBV7-6 with TRBJ2-7; D not resolved. Trimming removed 0 bases from V and 6 bases from J, with 9 bases in between. This CDR3 is built from 13 residues. CDR1 and CDR2 (germline): SGHVS, FNYEAQ.

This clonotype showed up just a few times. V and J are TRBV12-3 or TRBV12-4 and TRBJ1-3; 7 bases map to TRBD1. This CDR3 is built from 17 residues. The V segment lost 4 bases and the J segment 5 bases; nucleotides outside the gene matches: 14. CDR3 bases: TGTGCCAGCAGTTACGGGGCCCGCAGGGGGAACCGAAACACCATATATTTT. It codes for CASSYGARRGNRNTIYF.

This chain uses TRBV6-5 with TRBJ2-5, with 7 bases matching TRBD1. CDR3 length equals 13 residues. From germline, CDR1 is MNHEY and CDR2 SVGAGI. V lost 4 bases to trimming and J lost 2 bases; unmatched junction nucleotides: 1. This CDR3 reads CASSWTGQETQYF. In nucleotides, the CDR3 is TGTGCCAGCAGTTGGACAGGTCAAGAGACCCAGTACTTC.

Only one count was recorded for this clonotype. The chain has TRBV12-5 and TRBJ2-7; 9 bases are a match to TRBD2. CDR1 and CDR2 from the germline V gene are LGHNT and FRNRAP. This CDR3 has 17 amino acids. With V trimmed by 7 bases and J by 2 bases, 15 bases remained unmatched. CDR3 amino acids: CASAPQGGRVLAYEQYF. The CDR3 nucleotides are TGTGCTAGTGCCCCCCAGGGCGGGAGGGTTCTCGCCTACGAGCAGTACTTC.

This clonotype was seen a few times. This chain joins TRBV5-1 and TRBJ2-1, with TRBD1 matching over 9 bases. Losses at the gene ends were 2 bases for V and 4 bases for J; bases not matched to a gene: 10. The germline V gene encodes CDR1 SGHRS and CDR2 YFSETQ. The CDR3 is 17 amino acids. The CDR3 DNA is TGCGCCAGCAGCTTTCCCGGGACAGGGTCCCCTTACAATGAGCAGTTCTTC. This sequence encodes CASSFPGTGSPYNEQFF.

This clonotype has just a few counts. CDR3 loop: CASSLSGSTEAFF. The CDR3 DNA follows: TGTGCCAGCAGTTTGTCGGGGTCCACTGAAGCTTTCTTT. The V call is TRBV12-3 or TRBV12-4, the J call TRBJ1-1, with D unresolved. The CDR3 is made up of 13 amino acids. V was shortened by 3 bases and J by 4 bases, with 9 bases between the two germline ends.

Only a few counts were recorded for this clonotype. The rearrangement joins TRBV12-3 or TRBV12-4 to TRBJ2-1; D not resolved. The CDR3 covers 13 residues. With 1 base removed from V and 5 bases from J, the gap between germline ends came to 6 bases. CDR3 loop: CASSLVTDNEQFF. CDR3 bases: TGTGCCAGCAGTTTAGTGACGGACAATGAGCAGTTCTTC.

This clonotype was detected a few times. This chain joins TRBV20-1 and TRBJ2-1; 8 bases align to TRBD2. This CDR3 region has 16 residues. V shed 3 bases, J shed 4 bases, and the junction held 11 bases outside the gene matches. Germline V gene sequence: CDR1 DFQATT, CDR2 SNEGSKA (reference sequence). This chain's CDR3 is CSASGTGLGDYNEQFF. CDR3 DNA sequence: TGCAGTGCTAGTGGTACGGGACTAGGGGATTACAATGAGCAGTTCTTC.